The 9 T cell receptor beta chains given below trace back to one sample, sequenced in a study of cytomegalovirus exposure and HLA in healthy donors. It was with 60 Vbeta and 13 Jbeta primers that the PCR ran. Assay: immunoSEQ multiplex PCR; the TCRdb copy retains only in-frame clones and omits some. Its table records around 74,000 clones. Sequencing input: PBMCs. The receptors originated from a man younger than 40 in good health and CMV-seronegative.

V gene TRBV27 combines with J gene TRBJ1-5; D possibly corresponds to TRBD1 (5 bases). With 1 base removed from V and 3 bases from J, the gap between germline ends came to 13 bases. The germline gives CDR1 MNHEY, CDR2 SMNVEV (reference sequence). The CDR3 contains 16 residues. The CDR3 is CASSLLVRAYNQPQHF. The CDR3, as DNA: TGTGCCAGCAGTTTATTGGTCAGGGCCTACAATCAGCCCCAGCATTTT.

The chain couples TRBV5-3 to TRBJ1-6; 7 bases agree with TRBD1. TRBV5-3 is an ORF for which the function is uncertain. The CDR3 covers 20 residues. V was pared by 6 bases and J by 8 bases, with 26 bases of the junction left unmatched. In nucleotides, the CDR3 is TGTGCCAGAACACTATTATTGAGTGTAAGGGGGCGCAAAGGGCATTCACCCCTCCACTTT. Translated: CARTLLLSVRGRKGHSPLHF.

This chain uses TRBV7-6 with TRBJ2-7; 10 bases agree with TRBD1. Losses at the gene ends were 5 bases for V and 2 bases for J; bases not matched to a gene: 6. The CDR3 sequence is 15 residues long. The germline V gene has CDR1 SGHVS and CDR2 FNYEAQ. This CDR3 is CASSLGQGETYEQYF. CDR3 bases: TGTGCCAGCAGCCTAGGACAGGGGGAAACCTACGAGCAGTACTTC.

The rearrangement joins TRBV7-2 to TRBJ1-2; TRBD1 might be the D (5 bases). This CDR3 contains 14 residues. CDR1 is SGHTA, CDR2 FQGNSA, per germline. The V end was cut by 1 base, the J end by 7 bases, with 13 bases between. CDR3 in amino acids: CASSLGAGRSGYTF. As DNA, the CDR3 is TGTGCCAGCAGCTTAGGGGCAGGGAGGAGTGGCTACACCTTC.

The CDR3 spells CASSYYPVEAENEQFF. CDR3 nucleotide sequence: TGCGCCAGCAGCTACTACCCGGTCGAGGCCGAGAATGAGCAGTTCTTC. The rearrangement joins TRBV5-1 to TRBJ2-1, with no clear D. CDR1 and CDR2 (germline): SGHRS, YFSETQ. Trimming pared 3 bases from V and 7 bases from J, leaving 20 bases between. The CDR3 is 16 amino acids. The variable domain in full, with the rest retrieved from reference TRBV5-1 and TRBJ2-1, is KAGVTQTPRYLIKTRGQQVTLSCSPISGHRSVSWYQQTPGQGLQFLFEYFSETQRNKGNFPGRFSGRQFSNSRSEMNVSTLELGDSALYLCASSYYPVEAENEQFFGPGTRLTVL.

The chain's CDR3 is CASSPSTTEAFF. CDR3 sequence (DNA): TGTGCCAGCAGCCCTAGCACGACGGAAGCTTTCTTT. The chain is built from TRBV7-9 and TRBJ1-1, with D unclear. This CDR3 is built from 12 residues. The V and J ends lost 5 bases and 8 bases respectively, with 12 bases between them. The germline gives CDR1 SEHNR, CDR2 FQNEAQ (reference sequence).

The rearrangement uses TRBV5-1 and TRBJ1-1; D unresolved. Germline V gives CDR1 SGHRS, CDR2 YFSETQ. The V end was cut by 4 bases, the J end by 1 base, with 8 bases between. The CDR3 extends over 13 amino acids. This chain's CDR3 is CASSPGPNTEAFF. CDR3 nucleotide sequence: TGCGCCAGCAGCCCCGGTCCGAACACTGAAGCTTTCTTT.

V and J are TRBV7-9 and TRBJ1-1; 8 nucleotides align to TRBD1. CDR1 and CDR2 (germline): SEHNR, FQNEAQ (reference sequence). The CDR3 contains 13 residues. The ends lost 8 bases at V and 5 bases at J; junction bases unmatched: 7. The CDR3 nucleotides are TGTGCCAGCGGGGGGCAGGGGGCTACTGAAGCTTTCTTT. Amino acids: CASGGQGATEAFF.

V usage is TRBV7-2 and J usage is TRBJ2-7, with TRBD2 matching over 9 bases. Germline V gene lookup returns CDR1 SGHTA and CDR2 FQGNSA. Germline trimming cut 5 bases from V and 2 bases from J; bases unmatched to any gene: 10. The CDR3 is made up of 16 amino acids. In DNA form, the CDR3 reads TGTGCCAGCAGCGCCCGTAGCGGGGGCCGCGCCTACGAGCAGTACTTC. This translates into CASSARSGGRAYEQYF.